This TCR beta chain is from a study of T cells in Graves' hyperthyroidism and ophthalmopathy. J lost 7 bases, V lost 7 bases, and 11 bases had no gene match. From germline, CDR1 is MDHEN and CDR2 SYDVKM. There are 15 residues in the CDR3. RNA transcripts yielded amplified TCR beta CDR3 regions. Using the HTBI primer set, a first-round RT-PCR was run on the TCR CDR3. TCRdb called the multiplex PCR reads again in MiXCR, with one record for every CDR3 protein. The table includes roughly 240,000 distinct CDR3 sequences, roughly 17% detected once. In this sample, this clonotype turned up once. Sample: blood. The genes are TRBV28 and TRBJ1-5; 9 bases fit TRBD1. This TCR came from a woman in her late teens or twenties with Graves' ophthalmopathy. The CDR3 DNA is TGTGCCAGCATTGAGACAGGGGGAAGTCGGCAGCCCCAGCATTTT. It yields the protein CASIETGGSRQPQHF. The full variable domain, rest sourced from reference TRBV28 and TRBJ1-5, is DVKVTQSSRYLVKRTGEKVFLECVQDMDHENMFWYRQDPGLGLRLIYFSYDVKMKEKGDIPEGYSVSREKKERFSLILESASTNQTSMYLCASIETGGSRQPQHFGDGTRLSIL.